This is a list of T cell receptor beta chains from one sample in a study of human T cells and chemical hapten exposure. TCRdb reprocessed the RACE reads with MiXCR, giving one entry per CDR3 protein. The data show fewer than 500,000 distinct CDR3 sequences, about 4.4% seen once. The sequences come from whole blood, collected in connection with sensitization to the hapten diphenylcyclopropenone (DPC). The receptors here all came from a woman in her forties or fifties with alopecia areata. Some clones in this sample may be carry-over from other donors' samples. Each CDR3 is given with its conserved first and last residue. A D gene is named only where the DNA matches it firmly. Size tells how often a clone was seen (once, few, many) or the class of an expanded clone, and some rows leave it out.

TRBJ1-5	NA	few	TRBV5-1	TGCGCCAGCAGCTTGGAGGGGGGCGTCCAGCCCCAGCATTTT	CASSLEGGVQPQHF
TRBJ2-3	TRBD2	NA	TRBV9	TGTGCCAGCACCGCGCTAGCGGGGGGGCCGGCAGATACGCAGTATTTT	CASTALAGGPADTQYF
TRBJ1-6	TRBD1	few	TRBV6-6	TGTGCCAGCAGCTTCCCCCCGGGACAGGGCCGGAATTCACCCCTCCACTTT	CASSFPPGQGRNSPLHF
TRBJ1-4	TRBD1	NA	TRBV7-9	TGTGCCAGCAGTTACGACAGGGAGAATGAAAAACTGTTTTTT	CASSYDRENEKLFF
TRBJ1-1	NA	many	TRBV12-3/TRBV12-4	TGTGCCAGCAGTTTAATGGGGATGAACACTGAAGCTTTCTTT	CASSLMGMNTEAFF
TRBJ2-5	TRBD1	many	TRBV6-5	TGTGCCAGCAGGGACAGGGTGACGGAGACCCAGTACTTC	CASRDRVTETQYF
TRBJ2-7	TRBD2	few	TRBV29-1	TGCAGCGTTCTAGCGGGAAGGGCCTACGAGCAGTACTTC	CSVLAGRAYEQYF
TRBJ2-2	TRBD1	NA	TRBV25-1	TGTGCCAGCAGTGACTGGACAGGCCCGAACACCGGGGAGCTGTTTTTT	CASSDWTGPNTGELFF
TRBJ1-2	NA	many	TRBV5-1	TGCGCCAGCAGCCCGGGAGGGGATGGCTACACCTTC	CASSPGGDGYTF
TRBJ2-1	NA	many	TRBV28	TGTGCCAGCCACGGGAGAAGGTCCTACAATGAGCAGTTCTTC	CASHGRRSYNEQFF
TRBJ2-5	TRBD2	NA	TRBV5-4	TGTGCCAGCACGTCCAGCGGGACCGAAGAGACCCAGTACTTC	CASTSSGTEETQYF
TRBJ1-6	NA	many	TRBV6-1	TGTGCCAGCAGTGATCGGACAACCTATAATTCACCCCTCCACTTT	CASSDRTTYNSPLHF
TRBJ1-2	TRBD1	many	TRBV2	TGTGCCAGCAGAATGGGGACAGATGGCTACACCTTC	CASRMGTDGYTF
TRBJ2-7	NA	many	TRBV28	TGTGCCAGCACCTTGCCCGGGTTCGAGCAGTACTTC	CASTLPGFEQYF
TRBJ1-2	NA	many	TRBV5-1	TGCGCCAGCAGCCCACAGGATAACTATGGCTACACCTTC	CASSPQDNYGYTF
TRBJ1-1	NA	few	TRBV14	TGTGCCAGCAGCCAAGAATCCCTGGCAGGGCTGGGCACTGAAGCTTTCTTT	CASSQESLAGLGTEAFF
TRBJ2-1	NA	few	TRBV10-3	TGTGCCAGCGGACAGAACAATGACAGTGAGCAGTTCTTC	CASGQNNDSEQFF
TRBJ2-7	NA	many	TRBV9	TGTGCCAGCAGCGTAGCGGCGGGACACTCCTACGAGCAGTACTTC	CASSVAAGHSYEQYF
TRBJ2-7	NA	few	TRBV20-1	TGCAGTGCTAGAGATGGGGCGGAAACCTACTACGAGCAGTACTTC	CSARDGAETYYEQYF
TRBJ1-1	NA	NA	TRBV28	TGTGCCAGCAGTTTACGGTCGCTTAAGGGCGCTGAAGCTTTCTTT	CASSLRSLKGAEAFF
TRBJ1-4	NA	few	TRBV27	TGTGCCAGCAGTTCCCCCGCAGGGCTCAATGAAAAACTGTTTTTT	CASSSPAGLNEKLFF
TRBJ1-2	NA	NA	TRBV7-2	TGTGCCAGCAGCTCCTCTCGAGTTGACTATGACTACACCTTC	CASSSSRVDYDYTF
TRBJ2-7	TRBD1	many	TRBV19	TGTGCCAGCCAGCGGACAGGGGGAACGAAGCAGTACTTC	CASQRTGGTKQYF
TRBJ2-2	NA	few	TRBV5-1	TGCGCCAGCAGCTTGGTACAGGGAGGCACCGGGGAGCTGTTTTTT	CASSLVQGGTGELFF
TRBJ1-2	TRBD1	NA	TRBV5-1	TGCGCCAGCAGCTTGCCTGGGCCCGGGACAGAGGTTGGTCGTGGCTACACCTTC	CASSLPGPGTEVGRGYTF
TRBJ2-1	NA	many	TRBV6-2/TRBV6-3	TGTGCCAGCAGTTACCCTAGCGTATTGAATGAGCAGTTCTTC	CASSYPSVLNEQFF
TRBJ1-3	NA	many	TRBV12-3/TRBV12-4	TGTGCCAGCAGTTTGCAGGGGACAGGAAACACCATATATTTT	CASSLQGTGNTIYF
TRBJ2-4	TRBD2	many	TRBV12-3/TRBV12-4	TGTGCCAGCAGTCCGGGGACTAGCGGGGGCCCACTAGCCAAAAACATTCAGTACTTC	CASSPGTSGGPLAKNIQYF
TRBJ2-7	NA	many	TRBV5-1	TGCGCCAGCACCCTGGACCAGACATACGAGCAGTACTTC	CASTLDQTYEQYF
TRBJ2-2	NA	many	TRBV29-1	TGCAGCGTTGAAACGAACACCGGGGAGCTGTTTTTT	CSVETNTGELFF
TRBJ2-1	TRBD2	few	TRBV20-1	TGCAGTGCACCTGGACTAGCGGGGGACAATGAGCAGTTCTTC	CSAPGLAGDNEQFF
TRBJ2-3	NA	NA	TRBV5-1	TGCGCCAGCAGCGGAAGACAGGTTAGCACAGATACGCAGTATTTT	CASSGRQVSTDTQYF
TRBJ1-1	NA	many	TRBV29-1	TGCAGCGTTGAAGATCACCCGGGGGGGCAGAACACTGAAGCTTTCTTT	CSVEDHPGGQNTEAFF
TRBJ1-1	NA	many	TRBV4-1	TGCGCCAGCAGCCAAGGCCCTGAAGCTTTCTTT	CASSQGPEAFF
TRBJ1-5	TRBD1	many	TRBV12-3/TRBV12-4	TGTGCCAGCAGCATGGACAGGGAATTCATCAATCAGCCCCAGCATTTT	CASSMDREFINQPQHF